Listed here is a single T cell receptor (beta chain). This CDR3 has 15 residues. V was pared by 7 bases and J by 4 bases, with 11 bases of the junction left unmatched. This entry is derived from a study of HIV-infected patients and healthy controls. TCRdb re-called the 5' RACE reads through MiXCR, storing one row per CDR3 protein. The sample holds tens of thousands of distinct CDR3 sequences; roughly a sixth are singletons and the top ten take around 5.9%. Sequencing was done on a sample of CD4+ T cells from blood. V and J are TRBV12-3 or TRBV12-4 and TRBJ1-1, with 8 positions matching TRBD1. This clonotype originated in a human donor in good health. CDR3 residues: CASTSGDRSVTEAFF. CDR3 coding DNA: TGTGCCAGCACCTCGGGGGACAGGTCGGTCACTGAAGCTTTCTTT.